This TCR beta chain was found in a study of cytomegalovirus exposure and HLA in healthy donors. Primers included in the PCR were 60 Vbeta and 13 Jbeta primers. The method was immunoSEQ multiplex PCR; TCRdb's version includes in-frame clones alone and lacks a portion of them. The sample includes approximately 150,000 clones, about 84% seen only once; the top ten take roughly 5%. Details on this clone: Its antigen is undetermined.

Study-wide findings and caveats: A later analysis revealed that TCR association rates differed between HLA loci, peaking at DRB1 and bottoming out at HLA-C.

The CDR3 contains 14 residues. The germline V and J ends were trimmed by 3 bases and 0 bases, with 6 bases remaining between them. The germline CDR1 and CDR2 sequences are SGHRS and YFSETQ. The sample consisted of PBMCs. The receptor was isolated from a young man in good health and CMV-seronegative. The gene calls are TRBV5-1 and TRBJ1-4; no reliable D call. The CDR3 sequence: CASSSDTTNEKLFF. CDR3 DNA sequence: TGCGCCAGCAGCTCTGACACAACTAATGAAAAACTGTTTTTT.